This record concerns one TCR beta chain sequence. This CDR3 is built from 18 residues. This specimen comes from a study of T cell changes during pregnancy in multiple sclerosis. The data were produced by immunoSEQ multiplex PCR, yet TCRdb's version contains in-frame clones alone and is incomplete. The data contain about 40,000 clones, 91% of them singletons. The receptor's source is a female donor with multiple sclerosis, enrolled in a pregnancy study. Source: CD8+ T cells from peripheral blood mononuclear cells, taken before pregnancy. The J gene is TRBJ2-6, the V gene TRBV21-1; TRBD2 was called by the table and not checked on the DNA. TRBV21-1 counts as a pseudogene. The CDR3 DNA is TGTGCCAGCAGCAAAGGGTTCGGAGAGTGGCCTGGGGCCAACGTCCTGACTTTC. The encoded protein is CASSKGFGEWPGANVLTF.